Described below is a single T cell receptor beta chain sequence and its context. The data stem from a study of blood T cells in healthy people across ages. Next came a second PCR, run for about 7 to 12 cycles, which used a sample-barcoded 5' primer along with a J-beta primer mix. MiXCR, applied by TCRdb to the 5' RACE reads, yields one record per CDR3 protein. The sample consists of roughly 1.7 million distinct CDR3 sequences, 30% to 35% of them appearing once. Looked up from germline, CDR1 is MDHEN and CDR2 is SYDVKM. Deletions cut 7 bases from V and 6 bases from J, with 16 bases between. The CDR3 spans 13 residues.

The TCR originated in a woman aged 25 to 39 in good health. Sequenced: blood. The genes are TRBV28 and TRBJ2-7; D possibly corresponds to TRBD1 (6 bases). The CDR3 loop reads CASTQGQFCEQYF. DNA of the CDR3: TGTGCCAGCACGCAGGGGCAATTCTGCGAGCAGTACTTC.